This TCR beta chain derives from a study of T-cell reconstitution after alpha-beta-depleted transplantation in children. Overall study findings and caveats: About two months after transplant, alpha-beta T cells reportedly came from several hundred expanded graft clones. The study traced high day-60 TCRbeta diversity in some patients to surviving recipient T cells and thymic progenitors. T-cell numbers and diversity one year post-transplant derived largely from freshly generated T cells.

The J segment lost 0 bases and the V segment lost 3 bases, leaving 1 base of the junction unmatched. Germline loops: CDR1 MNHEY, CDR2 SMNVEV (reference sequence). This CDR3 is built from 15 residues. The library targeted TCRbeta and was prepared with unique molecular identifiers. Using its own MiXCR run on the PCR reads, TCRdb lists one record per CDR3 protein. The table includes 200,000 or so distinct CDR3 sequences, 5% to 6.5% detected once. This clonotype showed up many times. The target antigen is unknown. This chain connects TRBV27 to TRBJ2-7; 11 nucleotides match TRBD2. The input for sequencing was PBMCs, taken before TCRalphabeta/CD19-depleted stem cell transplant. The receptor was isolated from a girl under three years old with combined immunodeficiency, due to receive a stem cell transplant. In nucleotides, the CDR3 is TGTGCCAGCAGTTTGGGACTAGCGGACTCCTACGAGCAGTACTTC. Translating gives CASSLGLADSYEQYF.